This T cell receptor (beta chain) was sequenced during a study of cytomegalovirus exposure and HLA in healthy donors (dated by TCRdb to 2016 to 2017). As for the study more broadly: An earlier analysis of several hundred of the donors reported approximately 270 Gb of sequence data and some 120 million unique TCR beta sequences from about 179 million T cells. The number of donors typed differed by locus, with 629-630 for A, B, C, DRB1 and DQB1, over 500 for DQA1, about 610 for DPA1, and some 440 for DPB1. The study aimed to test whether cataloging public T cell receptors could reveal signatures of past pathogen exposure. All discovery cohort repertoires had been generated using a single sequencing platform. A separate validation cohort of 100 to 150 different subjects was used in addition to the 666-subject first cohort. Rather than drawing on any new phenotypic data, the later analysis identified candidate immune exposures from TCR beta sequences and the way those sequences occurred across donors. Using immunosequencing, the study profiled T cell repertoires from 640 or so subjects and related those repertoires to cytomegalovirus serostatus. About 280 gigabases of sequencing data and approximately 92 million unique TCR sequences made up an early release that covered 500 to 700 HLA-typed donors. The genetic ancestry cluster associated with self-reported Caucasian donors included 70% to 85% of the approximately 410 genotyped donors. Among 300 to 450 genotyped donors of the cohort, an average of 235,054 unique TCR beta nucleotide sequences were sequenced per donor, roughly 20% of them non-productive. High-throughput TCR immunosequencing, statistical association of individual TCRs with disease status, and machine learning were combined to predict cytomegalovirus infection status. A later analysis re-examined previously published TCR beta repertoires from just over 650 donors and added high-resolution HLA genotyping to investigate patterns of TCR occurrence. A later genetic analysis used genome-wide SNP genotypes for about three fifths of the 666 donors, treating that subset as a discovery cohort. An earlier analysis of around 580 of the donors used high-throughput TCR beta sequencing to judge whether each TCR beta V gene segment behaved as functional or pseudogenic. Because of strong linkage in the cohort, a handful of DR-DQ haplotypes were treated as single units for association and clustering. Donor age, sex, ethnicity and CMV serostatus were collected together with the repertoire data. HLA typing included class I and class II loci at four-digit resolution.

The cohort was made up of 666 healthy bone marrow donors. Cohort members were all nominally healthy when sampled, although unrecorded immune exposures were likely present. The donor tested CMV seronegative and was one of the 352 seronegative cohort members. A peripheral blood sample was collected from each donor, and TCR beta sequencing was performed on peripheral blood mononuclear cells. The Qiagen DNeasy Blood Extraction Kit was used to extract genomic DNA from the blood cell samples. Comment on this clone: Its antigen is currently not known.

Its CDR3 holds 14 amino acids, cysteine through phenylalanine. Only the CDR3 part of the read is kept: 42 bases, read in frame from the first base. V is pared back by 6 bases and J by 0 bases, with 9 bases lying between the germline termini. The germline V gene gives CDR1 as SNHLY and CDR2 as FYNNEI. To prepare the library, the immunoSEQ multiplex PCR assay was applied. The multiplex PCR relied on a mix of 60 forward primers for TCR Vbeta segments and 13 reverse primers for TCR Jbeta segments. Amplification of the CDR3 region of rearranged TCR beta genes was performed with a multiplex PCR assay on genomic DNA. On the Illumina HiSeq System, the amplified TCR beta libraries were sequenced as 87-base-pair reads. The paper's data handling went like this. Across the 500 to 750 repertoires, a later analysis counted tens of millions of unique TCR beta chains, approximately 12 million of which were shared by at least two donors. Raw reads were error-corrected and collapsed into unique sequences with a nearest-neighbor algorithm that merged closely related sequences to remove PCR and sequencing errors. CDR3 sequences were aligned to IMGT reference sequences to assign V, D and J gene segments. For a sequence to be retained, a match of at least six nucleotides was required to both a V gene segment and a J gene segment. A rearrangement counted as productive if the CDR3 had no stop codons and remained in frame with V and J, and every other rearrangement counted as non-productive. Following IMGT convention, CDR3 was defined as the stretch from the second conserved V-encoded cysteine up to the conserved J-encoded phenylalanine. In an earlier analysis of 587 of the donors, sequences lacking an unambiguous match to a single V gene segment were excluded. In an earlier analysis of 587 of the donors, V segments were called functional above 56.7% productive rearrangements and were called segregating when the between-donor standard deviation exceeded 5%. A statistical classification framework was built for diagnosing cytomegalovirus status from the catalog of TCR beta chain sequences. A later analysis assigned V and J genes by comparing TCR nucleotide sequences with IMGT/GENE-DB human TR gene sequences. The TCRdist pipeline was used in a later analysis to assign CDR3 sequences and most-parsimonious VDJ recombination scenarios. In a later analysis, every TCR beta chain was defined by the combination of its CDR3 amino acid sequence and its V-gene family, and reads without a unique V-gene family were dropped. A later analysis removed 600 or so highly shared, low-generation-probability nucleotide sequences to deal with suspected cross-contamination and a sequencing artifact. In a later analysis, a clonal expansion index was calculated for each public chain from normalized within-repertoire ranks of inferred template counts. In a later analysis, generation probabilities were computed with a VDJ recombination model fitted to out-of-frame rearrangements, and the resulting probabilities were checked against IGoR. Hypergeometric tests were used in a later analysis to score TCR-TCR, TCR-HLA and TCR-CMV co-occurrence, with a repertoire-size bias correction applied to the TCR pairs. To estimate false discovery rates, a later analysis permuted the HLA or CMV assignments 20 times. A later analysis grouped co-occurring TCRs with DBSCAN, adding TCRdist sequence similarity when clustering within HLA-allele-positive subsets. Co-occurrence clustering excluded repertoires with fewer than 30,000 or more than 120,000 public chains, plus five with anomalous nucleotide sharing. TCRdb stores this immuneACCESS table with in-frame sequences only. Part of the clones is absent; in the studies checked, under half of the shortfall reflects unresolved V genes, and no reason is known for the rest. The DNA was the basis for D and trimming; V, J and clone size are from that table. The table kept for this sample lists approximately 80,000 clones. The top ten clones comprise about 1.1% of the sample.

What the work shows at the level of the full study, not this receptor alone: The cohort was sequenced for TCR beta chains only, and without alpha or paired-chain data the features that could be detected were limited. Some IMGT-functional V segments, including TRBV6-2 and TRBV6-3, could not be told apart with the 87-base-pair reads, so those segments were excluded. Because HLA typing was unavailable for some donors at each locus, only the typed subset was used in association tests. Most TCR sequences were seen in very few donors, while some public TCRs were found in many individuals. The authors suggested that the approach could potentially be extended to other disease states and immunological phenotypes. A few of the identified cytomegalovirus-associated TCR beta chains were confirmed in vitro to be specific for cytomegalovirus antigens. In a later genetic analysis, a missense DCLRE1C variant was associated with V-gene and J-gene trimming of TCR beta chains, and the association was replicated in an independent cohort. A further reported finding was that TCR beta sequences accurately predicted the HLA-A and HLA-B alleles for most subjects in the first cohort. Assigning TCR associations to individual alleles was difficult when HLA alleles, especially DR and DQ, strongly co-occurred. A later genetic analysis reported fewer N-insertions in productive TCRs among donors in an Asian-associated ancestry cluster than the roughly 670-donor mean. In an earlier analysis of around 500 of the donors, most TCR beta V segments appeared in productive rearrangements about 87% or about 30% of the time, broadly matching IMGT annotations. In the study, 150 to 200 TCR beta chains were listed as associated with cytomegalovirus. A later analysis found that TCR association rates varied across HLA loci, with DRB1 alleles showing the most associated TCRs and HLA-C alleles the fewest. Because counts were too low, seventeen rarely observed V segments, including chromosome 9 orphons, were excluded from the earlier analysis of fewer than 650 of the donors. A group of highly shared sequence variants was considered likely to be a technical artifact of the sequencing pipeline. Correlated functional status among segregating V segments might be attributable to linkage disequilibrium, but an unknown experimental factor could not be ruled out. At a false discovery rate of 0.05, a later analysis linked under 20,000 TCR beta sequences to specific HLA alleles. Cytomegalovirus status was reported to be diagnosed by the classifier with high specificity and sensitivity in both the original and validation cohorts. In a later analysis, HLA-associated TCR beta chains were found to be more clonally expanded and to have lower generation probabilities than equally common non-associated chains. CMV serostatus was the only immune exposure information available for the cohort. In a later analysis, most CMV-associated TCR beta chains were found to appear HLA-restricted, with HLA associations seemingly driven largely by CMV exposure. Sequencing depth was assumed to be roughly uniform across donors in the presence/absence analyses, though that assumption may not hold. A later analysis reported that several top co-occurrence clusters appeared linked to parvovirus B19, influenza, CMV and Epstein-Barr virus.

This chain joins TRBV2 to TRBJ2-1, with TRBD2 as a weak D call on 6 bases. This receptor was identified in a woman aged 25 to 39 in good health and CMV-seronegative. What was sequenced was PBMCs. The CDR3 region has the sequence CASREGSSYNEQFF. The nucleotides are TGTGCCAGCAGGGAGGGGAGCTCCTACAATGAGCAGTTCTTC.